This T cell receptor beta chain was documented in a study of response to subunit inactivated influenza vaccine. Notes on this clonotype: Its specificity is not known.

The V gene lost 0 bases and the J gene lost 5 bases, with 9 bases spanning the gap. CDR3 size: 14 residues. CDR1 and CDR2 (germline): SGHRS, YFSETQ. Study-wide points: Authors suggested seasonal influenza vaccinations each recruit few new T cells.

From the RT-PCR reads, TCRdb called clonotypes with MiXCR, one entry per CDR3 protein. Of some 160,000 distinct CDR3 sequences listed, roughly a tenth are singletons. The sample was non-naive T cells sorted from PBMCs, taken roughly 48 days after vaccination. The chain recombines TRBV5-1 with TRBJ2-1; D uncertain. This TCR derives from a middle-aged man who received an inactivated influenza vaccine. The DNA for the CDR3 is TGCGCCAGCAGCTTGGTGGTGAATGACAATGAGCAGTTCTTC. Translating it yields CASSLVVNDNEQFF. Full variable domain (remainder filled in from reference TRBV5-1 and TRBJ2-1): KAGVTQTPRYLIKTRGQQVTLSCSPISGHRSVSWYQQTPGQGLQFLFEYFSETQRNKGNFPGRFSGRQFSNSRSEMNVSTLELGDSALYLCASSLVVNDNEQFFGPGTRLTVL.